The rows below give T cell receptor beta chains drawn from one sample of a study of blood T cell repertoires in COVID-19. Assay used: immunoSEQ multiplex PCR; TCRdb lists only in-frame clones, some missing. The sample records some 500,000 clones, approximately 88% being singletons. The sequencing input was peripheral blood. The receptors were sampled from a woman aged 45-65 years with COVID-19, enrolled during active disease. The conserved cysteine and the conserved F or W are not part of the CDR3 here. Each record gives: J gene, V gene, CDR3 protein.

>TRBJ1-5|TRBV2
ASSERGMSNQPQH
>TRBJ1-1|TRBV28
ASSPGGGTEAF
>TRBJ2-1|TRBV28
ASTRGFNEQF
>TRBJ1-2|TRBV7-2
ASSLGSSYGYT
>TRBJ1-2|TRBV19
ASSRNRNYGYT
>TRBJ1-1|TRBV5-1
ASSLDTTNTEAF
>TRBJ1-2|TRBV7-8
ASSLGTSGDGYT
>TRBJ2-7|TRBV11-2
ASSRPPTGSYEQY
>TRBJ1-5|TRBV19
ASQGLGQPQH
>TRBJ1-6|TRBV4-1
ASSHVSGTADSPLH
>TRBJ1-4|TRBV30
AWSKEMATNEKLF
>TRBJ1-6|TRBV5-8
ASSTNRDSINLALH
>TRBJ1-2|TRBV10-3
AISVGRREDGYT
>TRBJ1-1|TRBV7-9
ASSPQTGEDTEAF
>TRBJ1-1|TRBV5-4
ASRHGQNTEAF
>TRBJ2-3|TRBV7-3
ASSLGLAKNTDTQY
>TRBJ1-4|TRBV27
ASSLSARHVELNEKLF
>TRBJ1-3|TRBV6-5
ASSYSRASSGNTIY
>TRBJ2-1|TRBV27
ASAASSYNEQF
>TRBJ1-1|TRBV5-1
ASSLGLGNTEAF
>TRBJ1-5|TRBV27
ASSLIGGGSNQPQH
>TRBJ1-4|TRBV6-4
ASSEGAGNNEKLF
>TRBJ1-3|TRBV6-1
ASSGGGRNSGNTIY
>TRBJ2-1|TRBV5-1
ASSPGTSGYNEQF
>TRBJ2-3|TRBV28
ASSFIGGTTDTQY
>TRBJ2-7|TRBV7-2
ASSSGTGGGNEQY
>TRBJ2-5|TRBV5-6
ASTRGLAGWETQY
>TRBJ1-1|TRBV6-5
ASTTGTGGNTEAF
>TRBJ1-3|TRBV24-1
APSAREQPSSGNTIY